These 13 T cell receptor beta chains were all obtained from the same sample, sequenced in a study of blood T cell repertoires in COVID-19. Clones were read by immunoSEQ multiplex PCR, and TCRdb kept only the in-frame ones, dropping some. Of 200,000 to 250,000 clones in the sample, 80% to 90% were seen once. The sample consisted of peripheral blood. The receptors were sampled from a woman aged 35 to 49 who had recovered from COVID-19.

A word on this clone: Mismatch with germline at one junction end may stem from a read error. V usage is TRBV28 and J usage is TRBJ1-3, with D unresolved. The V gene's germline CDR1 is MDHEN and CDR2 SYDVKM. This CDR3 is 14 amino acids long. CDR3 protein: CASSRVGPGNTIYF. In DNA form, the CDR3 reads TGTGCAAGCAGCCGGGTAGGCCCTGGAAACACCATATATTTT.

The genes are TRBV10-3 and TRBJ2-7; a possible D gene is TRBD1 (6 bases). The CDR3 has 14 residues. V dropped 10 bases and J dropped 1 base, with 17 bases sitting between them. Germline V gene data show CDR1 as ENHRY and CDR2 as SYGVKD. In DNA form, the CDR3 reads TGTGCCACGAAAACAGGGCACACATCCTACGAGCAGTACTTC. Translating gives CATKTGHTSYEQYF.

V is TRBV24-1 and J is TRBJ2-4; 8 bases fit TRBD1. The germline gives CDR1 KGHDR, CDR2 SFDVKD. V was pared by 4 bases and J by 7 bases, with 5 bases of the junction left unmatched. The CDR3 length is 14 residues. The chain's CDR3 is CATSDTGTGNIQYF. The CDR3, as DNA: TGTGCCACCAGTGACACCGGGACAGGTAACATTCAGTACTTC.

The V call is TRBV18, the J call TRBJ2-3; D gene uncertain. Between the trimmed V and J ends, which lost 2 bases and 2 bases, there was a span of 11 bases. The length of the CDR3 is 15 residues. The V gene's germline CDR1 is KGHSH and CDR2 LQKENI. The CDR3 loop reads CASSPIQQPTDTQYF. For the CDR3, the DNA is TGTGCCAGCTCACCAATACAGCAACCCACAGATACGCAGTATTTT.

The chain combines TRBV6-5 with TRBJ2-1; a possible D gene is TRBD2 (6 bases). The V and J ends lost 2 bases and 6 bases respectively, with 17 bases between them. This CDR3 is built from 16 residues. Germline V lookup: CDR1 MNHEY, CDR2 SVGAGI. The CDR3 DNA reads TGTGCCAGCAGTTACGGGTTGACGGGGGACCCCAATGAGCAGTTCTTC. Its protein product is CASSYGLTGDPNEQFF.

This chain uses TRBV5-1 with TRBJ1-3, with 7 bases that match TRBD1. The V and J ends lost 3 bases and 2 bases, in that order; junction bases with no gene match: 5. Germline V gene sequence: CDR1 SGHRS, CDR2 YFSETQ. The CDR3 is 15 residues long. Here the CDR3 DNA reads TGCGCCAGCAGCTCATCGACAGGGACTGGAAACACCATATATTTT. This translates into CASSSSTGTGNTIYF.

The chain is built from TRBV19 and TRBJ1-5; D unclear. Per germline, CDR1 LNHDA and CDR2 SQIVND (reference sequence). CDR3 length equals 15 residues. Trimming shortened V by 3 bases and J by 9 bases, and 18 bases separated the two germline ends. The CDR3, as DNA: TGTGCCAGTAGTATCTCTATCGGGGTCCGGGGGCCCCAGCATTTT. Its translation is CASSISIGVRGPQHF.

V usage is TRBV7-2 and J usage is TRBJ2-3; 9 bases agree with TRBD2. CDR3 length: 13 amino acids. With 5 bases clipped from V and 5 bases from J, the junction kept 2 bases outside the gene matches. Germline CDR1 and CDR2: SGHTA and FQGNSA. The CDR3 nucleotides are TGTGCCAGCAGCATTAGCGGGGGAGATACGCAGTATTTT. It yields the protein CASSISGGDTQYF.

The chain joins TRBV3-1 (or the pseudogene TRBV3-2) to TRBJ2-5; 11 bases fit TRBD2. The CDR3 runs 16 residues. Germline trimming cut 4 bases from V and 4 bases from J; bases unmatched to any gene: 8. The germline CDR1 and CDR2 sequences are LGHDT and YNNKEL (reference sequence). CDR3 residues: CASSLRLAGKTETQYF. The CDR3 nucleotides read TGTGCCAGCAGCCTAAGACTAGCGGGGAAGACAGAGACCCAGTACTTC.

The V call is TRBV6-5, the J call TRBJ1-6, with unresolved D. CDR1 and CDR2 from the germline V gene are MNHEY and SVGAGI. CDR3 size: 14 residues. Between the trimmed V and J ends, which lost 0 bases and 8 bases, there was a span of 8 bases. This CDR3 is CASSYSSRDSPLHF. CDR3 nucleotides: TGTGCCAGCAGTTACTCGTCGCGGGATTCACCCCTCCACTTT.

This sequence joins TRBV5-1 and TRBJ1-2; 8 bases are a match to TRBD1. Germline assignment: CDR1 SGHRS and CDR2 YFSETQ. After removal of 4 bases from V and 8 bases from J, the junction contained 16 bases not matched to a gene. The CDR3 has 16 amino acids. The CDR3 DNA follows: TGCGCCAGCAGCGCATCCGGGACAGGAACCTTCGGGGGCTACACCTTC. Its protein is CASSASGTGTFGGYTF.

The chain couples TRBV6-2 or TRBV6-3 to TRBJ2-1; 10 nucleotides align to TRBD2. The CDR3 is 14 amino acids. CDR1 is MNHEY and CDR2 is SVGEGT in the germline V gene. The V segment lost 5 bases and the J segment 6 bases; nucleotides outside the gene matches: 4. The CDR3 DNA is TGTGCCAGCAGTCTAGCGGGGGCAAGCAATGAGCAGTTCTTC. Its protein is CASSLAGASNEQFF.

A note on this clone: The same CDR3 arises from other DNA sequences in this sample as well. The chain recombines TRBV5-1 with TRBJ1-5, with 7 bases matching TRBD1. Looked up from germline, CDR1 is SGHRS and CDR2 is YFSETQ. The CDR3 extends over 14 amino acids. Trimming took 2 bases from V and 3 from J; bases not matched to a gene: 2. CDR3 nucleotides: TGCGCCAGCAGCTTAGGACAGGTCAATCAGCCCCAGCATTTT. Translating gives CASSLGQVNQPQHF.